Detailed here is one T cell receptor beta chain. Its antigen is currently unknown. The germline gives CDR1 SEHNR, CDR2 FQNEAQ (reference sequence). This CDR3 has 14 amino acids. With 1 base clipped from V and 12 bases from J, the junction kept 7 bases outside the gene matches. The entry originates in a study of OX40 agonist ivuxolimab in advanced cancers. Some clones are missing from TCRdb's copy, which holds only in-frame ones; the method was immunoSEQ multiplex PCR. The sample comprises roughly 32,000 clones, about 80% of which are singletons, and roughly a quarter rests with the top ten. Points from the study as a whole: Clonal expansion from baseline to week 6 occurred in both CD4+ and CD8+ T cells. Averaging showed that CD8+ T cells had more expanded clones than CD4+ did.

This clonotype was sampled from an adult with an advanced solid tumor such as melanoma, head and neck, liver or kidney cancer. The specimen comprised CD4+ or CD8+ T cells sorted from blood, sampled in a trial of the OX40 agonist ivuxolimab. The chain recombines TRBV7-9 with TRBJ2-1; 9 bases fit TRBD2. CDR3 loop: CASSLGLAAIRQFF. CDR3 sequence (DNA): TGTGCCAGCAGCTTAGGACTAGCGGCGATCAGGCAGTTCTTC.